This T cell receptor beta chain originates from a study of T cell responses to AZD1222 COVID-19 vaccine. Profiling relied on immunoSEQ multiplex PCR, and the TCRdb table lists in-frame clones only, not all of them. The repertoire includes some 97,000 clones, 80% to 90% of them detected once, and about 3.5% sits in the top ten. About this clone: Its specificity is unknown.

Overall study results and limits: The span of vaccine-associated CD4 TCRs extended across spike, with dominance at 160-218 and 743-854. After the peak T cell response, and only then, were repertoires sampled.

This TCR came from an adult in good health. The specimen was peripheral blood, collected on day 0 of AZD1222 vaccination.

In DNA form, the CDR3 reads TGTGCCAGCAGCTTAGATGCCCGGAGCTCCTATAATTCACCCCTCCACTTT. This gives the protein CASSLDARSSYNSPLHF. The V gene is TRBV7-6, the J gene TRBJ1-6; D is uncertain. Trimming pared 1 base from V and 0 bases from J, leaving 10 bases between. The CDR3 spans 17 residues. Germline V gives CDR1 SGHVS, CDR2 FNYEAQ.